The rows below give T cell receptor beta chains drawn from one sample of a study of blood T cell repertoires in COVID-19. Produced via immunoSEQ multiplex PCR; TCRdb's table is partial and in-frame only. The profile shows just under 350,000 clones, around 90% of them singletons. The sample comprised peripheral blood. These receptor sequences come from a woman aged 18-30 years who had recovered from COVID-19. The CDR3 runs from the conserved cysteine through the conserved F or W.

J,V,CDR3
TRBJ1-4,TRBV9,CASSPRGKGRGNEKLFF
TRBJ2-1,TRBV6-2/TRBV6-3,CASSGSSYNEQFF
TRBJ1-2,TRBV9,CASGQATNYGYTF
TRBJ2-1,TRBV7-2,CASSGDRGSYNEQFF
TRBJ2-3,TRBV24-1,CATSDYSRTQYF
TRBJ1-2,TRBV25-1,CASRETGAGYGYTF
TRBJ2-1,TRBV19,CASSPRAALAAGSYNEQFF
TRBJ2-3,TRBV4-3,CASSQESGGTDTQYF
TRBJ2-3,TRBV28,CASSLGLITDTQYF
TRBJ1-5,TRBV7-2,CASSQNRGSNQPQHF
TRBJ1-2,TRBV4-2,CASSQAGTATNYGYTF
TRBJ2-1,TRBV11-3,CASSLDRGISNEQFF
TRBJ1-5,TRBV19,CASIPPGRGSGQPQHF
TRBJ1-5,TRBV18,CASSPWGLSNQPQHF
TRBJ1-1,TRBV10-3,CAISQGAGTEAFF
TRBJ1-2,TRBV6-1,CASSEILQAPYGYTF
TRBJ1-2,TRBV7-2,CASRPGAGVGYTF
TRBJ2-2,TRBV7-9,CASSIRDRYYTGELFF
TRBJ2-3,TRBV27,CASSLLQGVEVYF
TRBJ1-1,TRBV30,CAWSDRGATEAFF
TRBJ1-1,TRBV29-1,CSVALTGDLNTEAFF
TRBJ2-4,TRBV29-1,CSVGAGGGDIQYF
TRBJ2-3,TRBV5-1,CASSQGQNTDTQYF
TRBJ2-4,TRBV10-2,CASSEAGGANKNIQYF
TRBJ1-2,TRBV6-1,CASSEGGRSGGYTF
TRBJ2-1,TRBV27,CASGPSGRGEQFF
TRBJ2-1,TRBV19,CASTPTRVGFYNEQFF